This T cell receptor beta chain was sequenced for a study of blood T cell repertoires in COVID-19. Across the study: Some COVID-19 samples were acute and others convalescent; all came from the United States, Italy and Spain. PBMCs, B-cell-depleted T cells, or T cells provided the cDNA or gDNA that made up the material.

Followed longitudinally, the Seattle patients had been enrolled during active infection. As handled by the study authors: Nucleated cell number was recorded as an estimate derived from reference gene primer amplification. Measured with immunoSEQ multiplex PCR; TCRdb has only the in-frame clones, and not every one. The V and J calls and the clone size are those of that table, but D and trimming were determined from the DNA. The sample shows nearly 200,000 clones, 70% to 90% of them seen only once. From germline, CDR1 is SGHTA and CDR2 FQGNSA. With 6 bases clipped from V and 4 bases from J, the junction kept 14 bases outside the gene matches. The CDR3 loop spans 16 amino acids.

The material sequenced was peripheral blood. The V call is TRBV7-2, the J call TRBJ1-2; 7 positions match TRBD1. The sequence derives from a man aged 60 to 69 with COVID-19, enrolled during active disease. DNA for the CDR3: TGTGCCAGCAGACGCCCCGGGGACAGACGGGGCTATGGCTACACCTTC. Translation: CASRRPGDRRGYGYTF.